These 9 T cell receptor beta chains originate from one sample sequenced in a study of cytomegalovirus exposure and HLA in healthy donors. Use of 60 Vbeta and 13 Jbeta primers characterized the PCR. TCRdb keeps only in-frame clones here, not all; method: immunoSEQ multiplex PCR. Counted here are fewer than 200,000 clones, more than 70% occurring once; the ten biggest clones make up about 1.5%. The sequenced sample was PBMCs. The receptors shown here come from a male donor in good health and CMV-seronegative.

The chain has TRBV7-9 and TRBJ2-7; 12 nucleotides line up with TRBD2. In germline, CDR1 is SEHNR, CDR2 FQNEAQ (reference sequence). The junction had 9 bases not matched to a gene; V was cut back by 3 bases and J by 9 bases. The CDR3 contains 15 residues. The CDR3 coding sequence is TGTGCCAGCAGCTTTCCTAGCGGGGGGGCGACGTCGCAGTACTTC. Protein: CASSFPSGGATSQYF.

The chain joins TRBV11-3 to TRBJ2-1; TRBD1 agrees at 9 bases. The CDR3 is 17 amino acids. CDR1 and CDR2 (germline): SGHNT, YENEEA. The trim removed 5 bases at V and 2 bases at J, leaving 10 bases unmatched. CDR3 nucleotide sequence: TGTGCCAGCAGCCAAAGGACAGGGGCCGGCGCCTACAATGAGCAGTTCTTC. This sequence encodes CASSQRTGAGAYNEQFF.

This chain joins TRBV15 and TRBJ1-2; D is undetermined. Looked up from germline, CDR1 is LNHNV and CDR2 is YYDKDF (reference sequence). The CDR3 has 16 residues. With 0 bases removed from V and 3 bases from J, the gap between germline ends came to 14 bases. The CDR3 region is CATSRDLGRIYYGYTF. In DNA form, the CDR3 reads TGTGCCACCAGCAGAGATCTTGGCAGAATATACTATGGCTACACCTTC.

V is TRBV28 and J is TRBJ2-1; 7 bases line up with TRBD2. V lost 6 bases and J lost 2; bases outside the gene matches: 10. The germline V gene encodes CDR1 MDHEN and CDR2 SYDVKM. The length of the CDR3 is 16 residues. CDR3 nucleotide sequence: TGTGCCAGCAGAACGCACGGTGGGGGGGCCTACAATGAGCAGTTCTTC. Translating gives CASRTHGGGAYNEQFF.

This clone is a singleton in its sample. V is TRBV11-1 and J is TRBJ2-2; D is ambiguous. Germline V gene data show CDR1 as SGHAT and CDR2 as FQDESV (reference sequence). The CDR3 contains 13 residues. Between the trimmed V and J ends, which lost 2 bases and 4 bases, there was a span of 5 bases. CDR3 in DNA: TGTGCCAGCAGCTTACCGTCCACCGGGGAGCTGTTTTTT. Its translation: CASSLPSTGELFF.

The chain recombines TRBV4-2 with TRBJ1-2; D unclear. CDR1 and CDR2 from the germline V gene are LGHNA and YNFKEQ. The ends were cut back, 4 bases at V and 7 bases at J, with 16 bases in the middle. The CDR3 runs 14 residues. In DNA, the CDR3 is TGTGCCAGCAGCCCCAACCAAGGAGGGTGTGGCTACACCTTC. Amino acid sequence: CASSPNQGGCGYTF.

This clone was counted once. This chain uses TRBV6-6 with TRBJ1-5; a weak D match, TRBD1 (5 bases). Germline CDR1 reads MNHNY; CDR2 reads SVGAGI (reference sequence). V lost 4 bases and J lost 0, with 7 bases in between. This CDR3 contains 14 residues. CDR3 DNA sequence: TGTGCCAGCAGTTCCCAGGGTAGCAATCAGCCCCAGCATTTT. Encoded protein: CASSSQGSNQPQHF.

The chain links TRBV28 to TRBJ2-1; D is perhaps TRBD2 (5 bases). V was pared by 6 bases and J by 5 bases, with 17 bases between. This CDR3 has 15 residues. From germline, CDR1 is MDHEN and CDR2 SYDVKM. CDR3 bases: TGTGCCAGCAGCCCCAGCGGACCCTCGAACAATGAGCAGTTCTTC. Amino acid sequence: CASSPSGPSNNEQFF.

The chain is built from TRBV2 and TRBJ2-7; D perhaps matches TRBD2 (6 bases). CDR1 is SNHLY, CDR2 FYNNEI, per germline. With 2 bases removed from V and 4 bases from J, the gap between germline ends came to 9 bases. This CDR3 has 13 amino acids. The CDR3 region is CASSESGRYEQYF. CDR3 nucleotide sequence: TGTGCCAGCAGTGAATCGGGGAGGTACGAGCAGTACTTC.